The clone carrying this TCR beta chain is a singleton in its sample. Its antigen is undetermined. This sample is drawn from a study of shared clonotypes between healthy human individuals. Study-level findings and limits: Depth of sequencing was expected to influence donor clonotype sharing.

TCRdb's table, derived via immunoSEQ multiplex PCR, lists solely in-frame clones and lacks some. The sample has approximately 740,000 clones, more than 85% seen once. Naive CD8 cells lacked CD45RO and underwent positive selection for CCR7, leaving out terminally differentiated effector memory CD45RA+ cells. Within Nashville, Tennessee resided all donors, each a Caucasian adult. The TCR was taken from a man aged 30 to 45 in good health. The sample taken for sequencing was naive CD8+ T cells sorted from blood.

The CDR3 DNA is TGTGCCATCAGTGAGATACGCGAAGAGACCCAGTACTTC. It yields the protein CAISEIREETQYF. The genes are TRBV10-3 and TRBJ2-5; D unclear. Trimming took 2 bases from V and 3 from J, leaving 7 bases between them. CDR3 size: 13 residues. CDR1 ENHRY and CDR2 SYGVKD come from the germline V gene.